The clone carrying this T cell receptor beta chain was observed a few times. What it recognizes is unknown. TCR beta CDR3 region amplification was performed from RNA transcripts. First-round RT-PCR targeting the TCR CDR3 was performed with the HTBI primer set. TCRdb passed the multiplex PCR reads through MiXCR, listing each CDR3 protein once. The sample shows hundreds of thousands of distinct CDR3 sequences, around 21% of them seen only once. This specimen belongs to a study of T cells in Graves' hyperthyroidism and ophthalmopathy. Study-wide background: Before treatment of any kind, peripheral blood was taken at initial diagnosis. General study points: Ophthalmopathy was separated from stable hyperthyroidism by a 13 V-J model. In blood, most of the thyroid clonotypes expanded above 0.001 were also present.

Germline V CDR1 and CDR2: DFQATT, SNEGSKA (reference sequence). V dropped 5 bases and J dropped 2 bases, with 10 bases sitting between them. This CDR3 has 13 amino acids. From approximately 9.1 ml of fresh peripheral blood, PBMCs were isolated. Sequenced material: blood. The receptor was isolated from a man aged 25-45 years with Graves' ophthalmopathy. The chain combines TRBV20-1 with TRBJ2-1; either TRBD1 or TRBD2 may supply D (5 bases each). CDR3 coding DNA: TGCAGTGCTCCAGGGACCACCTACAATGAGCAGTTCTTC. Translated, it gives CSAPGTTYNEQFF.